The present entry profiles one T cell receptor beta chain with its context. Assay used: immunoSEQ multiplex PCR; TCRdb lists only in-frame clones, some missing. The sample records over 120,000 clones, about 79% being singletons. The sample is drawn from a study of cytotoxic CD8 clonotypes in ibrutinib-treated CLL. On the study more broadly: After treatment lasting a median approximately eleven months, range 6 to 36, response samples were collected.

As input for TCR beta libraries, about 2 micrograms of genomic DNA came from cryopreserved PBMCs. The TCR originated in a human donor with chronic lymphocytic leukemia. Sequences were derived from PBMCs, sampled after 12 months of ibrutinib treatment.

This CDR3 is CASRGGGSTEAFF. The CDR3 nucleotides are TGTGCCAGCAGGGGGGGAGGGTCCACTGAAGCTTTCTTT. The rearrangement uses TRBV28 and TRBJ1-1, with a weak D call TRBD1 (5 bases). Per germline, CDR1 MDHEN and CDR2 SYDVKM. The V end lost 6 bases, the J end lost 4 bases, and 12 bases lay between the germline ends. The CDR3 has 13 residues.